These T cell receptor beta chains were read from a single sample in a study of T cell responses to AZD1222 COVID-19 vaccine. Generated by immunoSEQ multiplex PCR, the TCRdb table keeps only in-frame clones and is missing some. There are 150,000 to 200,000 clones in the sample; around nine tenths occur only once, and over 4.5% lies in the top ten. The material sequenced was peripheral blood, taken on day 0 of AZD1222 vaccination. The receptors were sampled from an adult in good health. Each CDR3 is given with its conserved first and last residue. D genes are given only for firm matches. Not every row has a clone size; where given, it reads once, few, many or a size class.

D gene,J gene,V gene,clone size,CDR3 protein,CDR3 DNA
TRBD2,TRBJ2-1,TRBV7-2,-,CASSLGGLAGVGSEQFF,TGTGCCAGCAGCTTAGGAGGACTAGCGGGGGTGGGGAGTGAGCAGTTCTTC
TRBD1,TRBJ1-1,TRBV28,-,CASISTGRSTEAFF,TGTGCCAGCATTTCGACAGGGAGGAGCACTGAAGCTTTCTTT
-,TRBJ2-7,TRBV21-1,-,CAGKDRGYEQYF,TGTGCCGGTAAGGACAGGGGATACGAGCAGTACTTC
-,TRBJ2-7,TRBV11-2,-,CASRNLRTYEQYF,TGTGCCAGCAGAAATCTCAGGACCTACGAGCAGTACTTC
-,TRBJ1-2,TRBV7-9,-,CASSLLGAGDTYGYTF,TGTGCCAGCAGTCTCCTGGGCGCGGGGGATACCTATGGCTACACCTTC
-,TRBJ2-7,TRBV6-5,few,CASSYSAAAKAYEQYF,TGTGCCAGCAGTTACTCTGCGGCGGCCAAAGCCTACGAGCAGTACTTC
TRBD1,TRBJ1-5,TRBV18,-,CASSPTGGNQPQHF,TGTGCCAGCTCACCGACAGGGGGGAATCAGCCCCAGCATTTT
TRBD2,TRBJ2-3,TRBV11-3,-,CASSLRGGTDTQYF,TGTGCCAGCAGCTTACGGGGGGGAACAGATACGCAGTATTTT
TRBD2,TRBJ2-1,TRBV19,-,CASSIGTSGWVNEQFF,TGTGCCAGTAGTATAGGGACTAGCGGGTGGGTCAATGAGCAGTTCTTC
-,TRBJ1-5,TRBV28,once,CASSRDIQPQHF,TGTGCCAGCAGTCGTGACATACAGCCCCAGCATTTT
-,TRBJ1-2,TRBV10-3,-,CAISESKRAFSNYGYTF,TGTGCCATCAGTGAGTCGAAACGCGCCTTTTCTAACTATGGCTACACCTTC
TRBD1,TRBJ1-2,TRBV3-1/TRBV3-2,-,CASSRGQGDYGYTF,TGTGCCAGCAGCCGCGGACAGGGTGACTATGGCTACACCTTC
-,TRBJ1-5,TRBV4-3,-,CASSQESGRNQPQHF,TGCGCCAGCAGCCAAGAATCAGGACGCAATCAGCCCCAGCATTTT
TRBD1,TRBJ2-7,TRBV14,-,CASSQPGQGSYEQYF,TGTGCCAGCAGCCAGCCGGGACAGGGTTCCTACGAGCAGTACTTC
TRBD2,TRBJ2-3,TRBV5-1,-,CASSLEGLAWNTDTQYF,TGCGCCAGCAGCTTGGAGGGACTAGCCTGGAACACAGATACGCAGTATTTT
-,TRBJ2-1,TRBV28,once,CASKGTYNEQFF,TGTGCCAGCAAGGGAACCTACAATGAGCAGTTCTTC
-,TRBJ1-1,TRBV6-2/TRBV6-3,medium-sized,CASSYQGWTEAFF,TGTGCCAGCAGTTACCAGGGCTGGACTGAAGCTTTCTTT
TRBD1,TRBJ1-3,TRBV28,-,CASSSTGQKGNTIYF,TGTGCCAGCAGTTCGACAGGGCAAAAGGGAAACACCATATATTTT
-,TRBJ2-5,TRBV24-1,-,CATSDLRGDEETQYF,TGTGCCACCAGTGATTTGCGGGGAGACGAAGAGACCCAGTACTTC
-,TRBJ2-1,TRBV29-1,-,CSVVLEGHNNEQFF,TGCAGCGTTGTCCTCGAGGGGCACAACAATGAGCAGTTCTTC
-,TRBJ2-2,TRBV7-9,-,CASSLGGFPGELFF,TGTGCCAGCAGCTTAGGGGGATTCCCCGGGGAGCTGTTTTTT
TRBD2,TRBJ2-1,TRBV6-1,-,CASSLAGGGNEQFF,TGTGCCAGCAGCTTAGCGGGGGGTGGCAATGAGCAGTTCTTC
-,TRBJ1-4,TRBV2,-,CASMNRVNEKLFF,TGTGCCAGCATGAACAGGGTTAATGAAAAACTGTTTTTT
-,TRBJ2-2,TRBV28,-,CASSLLGLYTGELFF,TGTGCCAGCAGTTTATTAGGACTATACACCGGGGAGCTGTTTTTT
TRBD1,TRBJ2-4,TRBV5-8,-,CASSSTTGVDIQYF,TGTGCCAGCAGCTCCACGACAGGGGTCGACATTCAGTACTTC
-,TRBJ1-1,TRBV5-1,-,CASSRTGSDTEAFF,TGCGCCAGCAGCCGCACAGGGTCGGACACTGAAGCTTTCTTT
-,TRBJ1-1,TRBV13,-,CASSRNNGRLNTEAFF,TGTGCCAGCAGCCGGAACAACGGACGGTTGAACACTGAAGCTTTCTTT
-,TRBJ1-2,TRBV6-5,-,CASSYTSIGYGYTF,TGTGCCAGCAGTTATACCTCAATCGGCTATGGCTACACCTTC
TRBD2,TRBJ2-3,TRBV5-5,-,CASSASGRADTQYF,TGTGCCAGCAGCGCTAGCGGGAGGGCAGATACGCAGTATTTT
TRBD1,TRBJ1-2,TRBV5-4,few,CASSSVTGGGGYTF,TGTGCCAGCAGCTCCGTCACAGGGGGGGGCGGCTACACCTTC
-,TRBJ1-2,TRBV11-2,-,CASSETPSRGNYGYTF,TGTGCCAGCAGCGAGACACCCTCGAGAGGGAACTATGGCTACACCTTC
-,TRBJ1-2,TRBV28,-,CASSSYWGYTF,TGTGCCAGCAGTTCTTATTGGGGCTACACCTTC
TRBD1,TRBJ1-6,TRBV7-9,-,CASSHIRDSNNSPLHF,TGTGCCAGCAGTCATATCCGGGACAGTAATAATTCACCCCTCCACTTT
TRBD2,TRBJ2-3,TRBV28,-,CASRPTLAGGNTQYF,TGTGCCAGCAGGCCTACACTAGCGGGGGGGAATACGCAGTATTTT
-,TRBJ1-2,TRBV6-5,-,CASSYSGRDGYTF,TGTGCCAGCAGTTACTCGGGAAGGGATGGCTACACCTTC
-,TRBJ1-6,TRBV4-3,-,CASSQWGSGAGNSPLHF,TGCGCCAGCAGCCAGTGGGGTTCGGGGGCCGGGAATTCACCCCTCCACTTT
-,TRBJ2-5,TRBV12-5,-,CASGLFPQETQYF,TGTGCTAGTGGTTTGTTCCCCCAAGAGACCCAGTACTTC
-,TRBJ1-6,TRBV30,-,CAWSGYEGPLHF,TGTGCCTGGAGTGGGTACGAGGGGCCCCTCCACTTT
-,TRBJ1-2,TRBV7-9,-,CASSPPGSDGYTF,TGTGCCAGCAGCCCACCCGGTTCGGATGGCTACACCTTC
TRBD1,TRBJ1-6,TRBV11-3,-,CASSLGQNSPLHF,TGTGCCAGCAGCTTGGGACAGAATTCACCCCTCCACTTT
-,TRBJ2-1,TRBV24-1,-,CATRGYGTLDNEQFF,TGTGCCACCAGAGGTTATGGGACACTGGACAATGAGCAGTTCTTC
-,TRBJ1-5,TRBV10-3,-,CAISVEVNQPQHF,TGTGCCATCAGTGTAGAGGTAAATCAGCCCCAGCATTTT
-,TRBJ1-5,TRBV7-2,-,CASSPGVLGTNQPQHF,TGTGCCAGCAGCCCGGGGGTGCTAGGGACCAATCAGCCCCAGCATTTT
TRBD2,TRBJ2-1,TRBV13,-,CASSSLPGLAGADPYNEQFF,TGTGCCAGCAGCTCGCTACCGGGACTAGCGGGAGCAGACCCCTACAATGAGCAGTTCTTC